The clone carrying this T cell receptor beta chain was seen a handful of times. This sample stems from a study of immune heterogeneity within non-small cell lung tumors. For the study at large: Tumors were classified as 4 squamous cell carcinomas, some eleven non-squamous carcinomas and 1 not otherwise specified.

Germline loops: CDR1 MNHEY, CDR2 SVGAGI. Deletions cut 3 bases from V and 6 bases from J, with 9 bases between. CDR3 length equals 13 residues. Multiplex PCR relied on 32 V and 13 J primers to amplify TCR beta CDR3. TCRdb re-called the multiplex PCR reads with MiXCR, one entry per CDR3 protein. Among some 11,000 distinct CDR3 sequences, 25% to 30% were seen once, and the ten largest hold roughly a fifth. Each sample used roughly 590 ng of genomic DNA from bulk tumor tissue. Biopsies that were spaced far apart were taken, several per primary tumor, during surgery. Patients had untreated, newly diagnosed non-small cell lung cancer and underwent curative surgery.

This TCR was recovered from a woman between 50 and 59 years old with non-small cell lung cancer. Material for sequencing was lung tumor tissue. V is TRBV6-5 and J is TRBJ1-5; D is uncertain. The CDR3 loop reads CASSYARGQPQHF. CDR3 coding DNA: TGTGCCAGCAGTTATGCCCGAGGTCAGCCCCAGCATTTT.